Below are 2 T cell receptor beta chains sequenced from a single sample in a study of metastatic and nonmetastatic thyroid tumors. Thyroid surgery was performed in patients who had received no treatment beforehand. MiXCR reprocessed the PCR reads for TCRdb. The sample includes roughly 25,000 clones, roughly 20% seen only once; the top ten take about 25%. Sequencing used blood. Receptors were obtained from a male donor with papillary thyroid cancer or a benign thyroid nodule (not recorded which). Some clones in this sample may be carry-over from other donors' samples.

Of note for this clone: At one boundary the junction diverges from the germline segment, which might be a read error. This sequence joins TRBV5-8 and TRBJ1-6, with TRBD1 as a possible D gene (6 bases). The germline CDR1 and CDR2 sequences are SGHTS and YDEGEE. CDR3 length: 15 residues. The CDR3 sequence: CASRPNGGWNSPLIF. CDR3 nucleotides: TGTGCCAGCAGACCGAACGGGGGCTGGAATTCACCCCTCATCTTT.

A remark on this clone: This may come from a read error, since a much larger clone is one base off. The chain is built from TRBV7-8 and TRBJ2-5; D not certain. This CDR3 contains 15 residues. Trimming shortened V by 2 bases and J by 5 bases, and 15 bases separated the two germline ends. Per the germline V gene, CDR1 is SGHVS and CDR2 is FQNEAQ. The CDR3 region is CASSLTWLLRETQYF. CDR3 nucleotide sequence: TGTGCCAGCAGCTTAACGTGGCTCTTGAGGGAGACCCAGTACTTC.